Each of the 17 T cell receptor beta chains below was sequenced from the same sample in a study of cytomegalovirus exposure and HLA in healthy donors. PCR employed 60 Vbeta and 13 Jbeta primers. Produced via immunoSEQ multiplex PCR; TCRdb's table is partial and in-frame only. The repertoire has 60,000 to 85,000 clones, about 74% of them found once; the top ten carry about an eighth. The source material was PBMCs. The receptor set was obtained from a human donor in good health.

The rearrangement links TRBV5-1 to TRBJ2-7; 7 positions match TRBD2. J was trimmed by 4 bases and V by 1 base; bases with no gene match: 5. The germline gives CDR1 SGHRS, CDR2 YFSETQ. The CDR3 is 14 residues long. The CDR3 DNA is TGCGCCAGCAGCTTGACTAGCGACAAATACGAGCAGTACTTC. This translates into CASSLTSDKYEQYF.

This chain joins TRBV5-1 and TRBJ1-5, with D possibly being TRBD1 (5 bases). The V end was cut by 5 bases, the J end by 2 bases, with 11 bases between. Per germline, CDR1 SGHRS and CDR2 YFSETQ. The CDR3 runs to 14 residues. The chain's CDR3 is CASSQGSGNQPQHF. The CDR3 DNA reads as TGCGCCAGCAGTCAGGGAAGTGGCAATCAGCCCCAGCATTTT.

V and J are TRBV19 and TRBJ2-3; 7 nucleotides agree with TRBD2. V shed 4 bases and J 3 bases; nucleotides not matched to a gene: 7. CDR1 and CDR2 from the germline V gene are LNHDA and SQIVND (reference sequence). The CDR3 loop spans 15 amino acids. The CDR3 region is CASSRRSGVTDTQYF. The CDR3 DNA sequence: TGTGCCAGTAGTAGACGAAGCGGGGTTACAGATACGCAGTATTTT.

V and J are TRBV27 and TRBJ1-1; 7 bases match TRBD1. This CDR3 comprises 14 residues. The J segment lost 5 bases and the V segment lost 6 bases, leaving 9 bases of the junction unmatched. CDR1 is MNHEY and CDR2 is SMNVEV in the germline V gene (reference sequence). This chain's CDR3 is CASSLTPRGTEAFF. The CDR3 nucleotides read TGTGCCAGCAGCCTGACTCCCAGGGGGACTGAAGCTTTCTTT.

The chain recombines TRBV15 with TRBJ2-7; 10 nucleotides match TRBD1. Per the germline V gene, CDR1 is LNHNV and CDR2 is YYDKDF (reference sequence). The CDR3 contains 16 residues. V was pared by 3 bases and J by 7 bases, with 12 bases of the junction left unmatched. CDR3 coding DNA: TGTGCCACCAGCAGCTCTGGGGACAGGGGCCGGGGTGAGCAGTACTTC. As protein: CATSSSGDRGRGEQYF.

V and J are TRBV5-4 and TRBJ1-1; D possibly corresponds to TRBD1 (5 bases). Trimming pared 1 base from V and 0 bases from J, leaving 7 bases between. The CDR3 loop spans 14 amino acids. Germline CDR1 reads SGHNT; CDR2 reads YYREEE (reference sequence). This CDR3 reads CASSLRRVNTEAFF. Here the CDR3 DNA reads TGTGCCAGCAGCTTGCGCAGGGTGAACACTGAAGCTTTCTTT.

The CDR3 nucleotides are TGTGCCAGCAGCTCCGGACAGCCCACTGAAGCTTTCTTT. Protein product: CASSSGQPTEAFF. The chain uses TRBV11-3 and TRBJ1-1; tentative D call: TRBD1 (6 bases). The CDR3 has 13 amino acids. Germline V gene sequence: CDR1 SGHNT, CDR2 YENEEA. The V end lost 4 bases, the J end lost 4 bases, and 10 bases lay between the germline ends.

The V gene is TRBV7-9, the J gene TRBJ1-3; D unresolved. This CDR3 has 14 residues. Deletions cut 10 bases from V and 2 bases from J, with 15 bases between. Germline CDR1 reads SEHNR; CDR2 reads FQNEAQ (reference sequence). The CDR3 DNA follows: TGTGCCAACATGAGATTGAGGGCTGGAAACACCATATATTTT. It is translated as CANMRLRAGNTIYF. Looking up the rest from reference TRBV7-9 and TRBJ1-3 gives the full variable domain: DTGVSQNPRHKITKRGQNVTFRCDPISEHNRLYWYRQTLGQGPEFLTYFQNEAQLEKSRLLSDRFSAERPKGSFSTLEIQRTEQGDSAMYLCANMRLRAGNTIYFGEGSWLTVV.

The chain links TRBV10-1 to TRBJ2-6; D is uncertain. V lost 5 bases and J lost 0, with 8 bases in between. This CDR3 has 15 residues. Germline assignment: CDR1 WNHNN and CDR2 SYGVQD (reference sequence). CDR3 in amino acids: CASSNSLSGANVLTF. CDR3 bases: TGCGCCAGCAGTAACAGCCTCTCTGGGGCCAACGTCCTGACTTTC.

The chain employs TRBV19 and TRBJ2-1; D is perhaps TRBD2 (6 bases). The ends were cut back, 3 bases at V and 6 bases at J, with 18 bases in the middle. The CDR3 extends over 16 amino acids. CDR1 is LNHDA, CDR2 SQIVND, per germline (reference sequence). The CDR3 DNA is TGTGCCAGTAGTATCCGGCCTTACGGGAGTGTCAATGAGCAGTTCTTC. This codes for CASSIRPYGSVNEQFF.

The V gene is TRBV7-3, the J gene TRBJ2-1; D is unresolved. CDR3 length equals 15 residues. The V gene lost 2 bases and the J gene lost 8 bases, with 16 bases spanning the gap. Germline CDR1 reads SGHTA; CDR2 reads FQGTGA. The CDR3 bases are TGTGCCAGCAGCTTATACTCGCTGAAATTGGATGAGCAGTTCTTC. Its protein product is CASSLYSLKLDEQFF.

The gene calls are TRBV18 and TRBJ2-1; TRBD1 matches 10 bases. The CDR3 runs to 15 residues. V was clipped by 6 bases and J by 4 bases; unmatched bases: 6. Per the germline V gene, CDR1 is KGHSH and CDR2 is LQKENI. CDR3 DNA: TGTGCCAGCTCTCCCCGGGACAGGGGATACAATGAGCAGTTCTTC. Translation: CASSPRDRGYNEQFF. Complete variable domain (other parts from reference TRBV18 and TRBJ2-1): NAGVMQNPRHLVRRRGQEARLRCSPMKGHSHVYWYRQLPEEGLKFMVYLQKENIIDESGMPKERFSAEFPKEGPSILRIQQVVRGDSAAYFCASSPRDRGYNEQFFGPGTRLTVL.

The J gene is TRBJ1-2, the V gene TRBV6-5, with 7 nucleotides matching TRBD1. V dropped 8 bases and J dropped 4; count of bases not matched to a gene: 4. This CDR3 contains 12 residues. Germline loops: CDR1 MNHEY, CDR2 SVGAGI. The CDR3 nucleotides read TGTGCCAGCGCCCGGGACAGCTATGGCTACACCTTC. Translation: CASARDSYGYTF.

The genes are TRBV30 and TRBJ2-5; 8 nucleotides agree with TRBD2. Germline V gives CDR1 GTSNPN, CDR2 SVGIG (reference sequence). The CDR3 length is 14 residues. V gave up 5 bases and J gave up 1 base; unmatched junction bases: 6. CDR3 coding DNA: TGTGCCTGGGCTCGGGGGGGCACCCAAGAGACCCAGTACTTC. It codes for CAWARGGTQETQYF.

V is TRBV2 and J is TRBJ2-2; D is possibly TRBD1 (6 bases). Germline assignment: CDR1 SNHLY and CDR2 FYNNEI. This CDR3 comprises 14 residues. The V gene lost 6 bases and the J gene lost 2 bases, with 10 bases spanning the gap. The CDR3 spells CASRGGSNTGELFF. In nucleotides, the CDR3 is TGTGCCAGCAGAGGGGGAAGTAACACCGGGGAGCTGTTTTTT.

The chain recombines TRBV2 with TRBJ1-1; D is undetermined. Germline CDR1 is SNHLY and CDR2 is FYNNEI. V was trimmed by 4 bases and J by 7 bases, leaving 7 bases between them. This CDR3 is 11 amino acids long. This chain's CDR3 is CASSARGEAFF. The CDR3 nucleotides are TGTGCCAGCAGTGCCCGGGGTGAAGCTTTCTTT.

CDR3 nucleotide sequence: TGTGCCAGCAGCTTAGATAAGAACACGAGGATCTACGAGCAGTACTTC. This encodes CASSLDKNTRIYEQYF. The V gene is TRBV11-2, the J gene TRBJ2-7; the D is unclear. Per the germline V gene, CDR1 is SGHAT and CDR2 is FQNNGV. The CDR3 sequence is 16 residues long. V lost 0 bases and J lost 3, with 15 bases in between.